The 18 T cell receptor beta chains below come from one sample, sequenced in a study of lung T cells in sarcoidosis with Löfgren's syndrome. TCRdb fed the reads into MiXCR, producing one record per CDR3 protein. This repertoire shows tens of thousands of distinct CDR3 sequences, around 20% found once; its top ten account for over 2%. Sequencing was performed on CD4+ T cells from PBMCs. The origin of the receptors is a human donor with sarcoidosis (Löfgren's syndrome or another form), or a control subject (not recorded which).

J is TRBJ2-3 and V is TRBV18; either TRBD1 or TRBD2 may supply D (5 bases each). The CDR3 consists of 18 residues. In germline, CDR1 is KGHSH, CDR2 LQKENI. Between the trimmed V and J ends, which lost 4 bases and 4 bases, there was a span of 24 bases. In DNA form, the CDR3 reads TGTGCCAGCTCACTGACCTTTCCCGGGACGGGGATTGCAGATACGCAGTATTTT. It yields the protein CASSLTFPGTGIADTQYF.

This clonotype was found many times. This chain joins TRBV20-1 and TRBJ2-3; D is uncertain. This CDR3 contains 14 residues. Germline V gene data show CDR1 as DFQATT and CDR2 as SNEGSKA (reference sequence). Trimming pared 2 bases from V and 0 bases from J, leaving 9 bases between. This CDR3 is CSARRAASTDTQYF. The CDR3 DNA follows: TGCAGTGCTAGAAGGGCCGCTAGCACAGATACGCAGTATTTT.

This clonotype occurred a few times. This sequence joins TRBV5-1 and TRBJ2-1; maybe TRBD2 (7 bases). Trimming left V 2 bases short and J 8 bases short, with 14 bases between. Germline V gene lookup returns CDR1 SGHRS and CDR2 YFSETQ. CDR3 length: 14 residues. The chain's CDR3 is CASSFGGPVDEQFF. The DNA of the CDR3 is TGCGCCAGCAGCTTCGGGGGGCCGGTGGATGAGCAGTTCTTC.

This clonotype was seen many times. The V gene is TRBV19, the J gene TRBJ1-3; D perhaps matches TRBD1 (5 bases). CDR1 is LNHDA and CDR2 is SQIVND in the germline V gene (reference sequence). The CDR3 runs to 14 residues. Trimming cost V 3 bases and J 4 bases, with 10 bases left between them. CDR3 bases: TGTGCCAGTAGTATTGACAGCGCCGGAAACACCATATATTTT. This codes for CASSIDSAGNTIYF.

This clonotype has only a few counts. The genes are TRBV7-8 and TRBJ2-5; 7 bases fit TRBD2. The CDR3 length is 17 residues. CDR1 SGHVS and CDR2 FQNEAQ come from the germline V gene. V was pared by 0 bases and J by 1 base, with 8 bases of the junction left unmatched. CDR3 sequence: CASSLAPAGALQETQYF. Written as DNA, the CDR3 is TGTGCCAGCAGCTTAGCGCCGGCGGGAGCACTCCAAGAGACCCAGTACTTC.

This clonotype was seen a few times. The chain combines TRBV30 with TRBJ2-3; D not certain. The germline gives CDR1 GTSNPN, CDR2 SVGIG (reference sequence). The germline V and J ends were trimmed by 2 bases and 2 bases, with 14 bases remaining between them. The length of the CDR3 is 15 residues. The CDR3 loop is CAWSRAFEATDTQYF. The CDR3, as DNA: TGTGCCTGGAGTCGAGCGTTTGAGGCCACAGATACGCAGTATTTT.

The gene calls are TRBV3-1 and TRBJ2-4; TRBD2 might be the D (5 bases). V was trimmed by 2 bases and J by 0 bases, leaving 8 bases between them. CDR3 length: 15 amino acids. The germline gives CDR1 LGHDT, CDR2 YNNKEL (reference sequence). CDR3 sequence (DNA): TGTGCCAGCAGCCAACACGCGGGAGCCAAAAACATTCAGTACTTC. Its protein is CASSQHAGAKNIQYF.

This clonotype was detected only a few times. The V call is TRBV6-1, the J call TRBJ2-5, with D possibly being TRBD1 (7 bases). Germline V gives CDR1 MNHNS, CDR2 SASEGT. Trimming removed 6 bases at V and 0 bases at J, with 11 bases between. This CDR3 is built from 14 residues. DNA of the CDR3: TGTGCCAGCAGCCGCGGGACAGACCAAGAGACCCAGTACTTC. Translated, it gives CASSRGTDQETQYF.

This chain connects TRBV5-1 to TRBJ1-3; D might be TRBD1 (5 bases). This CDR3 region has 15 residues. Trimming removed 4 bases at V and 2 bases at J, with 13 bases between. Germline CDR1 SGHRS, CDR2 YFSETQ. CDR3 sequence (DNA): TGCGCCAGCAGCCGGGGGACCGGAGCTGGAAACACCATATATTTT. It translates to CASSRGTGAGNTIYF. Complete variable domain (other parts from reference TRBV5-1 and TRBJ1-3): KAGVTQTPRYLIKTRGQQVTLSCSPISGHRSVSWYQQTPGQGLQFLFEYFSETQRNKGNFPGRFSGRQFSNSRSEMNVSTLELGDSALYLCASSRGTGAGNTIYFGEGSWLTVV.

A few counts support this clonotype. This chain links TRBV18 with TRBJ1-2; D unresolved. V was clipped by 3 bases and J by 2 bases, with 10 bases between them. This CDR3 is built from 14 residues. The germline gives CDR1 KGHSH, CDR2 LQKENI. CDR3 amino acids: CASSPVMENYGYTF. DNA of the CDR3: TGTGCCAGCTCACCGGTAATGGAAAACTATGGCTACACCTTC. The variable domain in full, with the rest retrieved from reference TRBV18 and TRBJ1-2, is NAGVMQNPRHLVRRRGQEARLRCSPMKGHSHVYWYRQLPEEGLKFMVYLQKENIIDESGMPKERFSAEFPKEGPSILRIQQVVRGDSAAYFCASSPVMENYGYTFGSGTRLTVV.

There are many counts of this clonotype. The genes are TRBV6-1 and TRBJ2-5; D perhaps matches TRBD2 (5 bases). The CDR3 covers 11 residues. Trimming stripped 6 bases from V and 7 bases from J, with 9 bases between. Germline V gene data show CDR1 as MNHNS and CDR2 as SASEGT. CDR3 sequence (DNA): TGTGCCAGCAGCACTCGGGGGACCCAGTACTTC. Its protein product is CASSTRGTQYF.

This chain links TRBV6-5 with TRBJ2-7; D not resolved. The germline V gene has CDR1 MNHEY and CDR2 SVGAGI. With 2 bases removed from V and 6 bases from J, the gap between germline ends came to 14 bases. The CDR3 is 14 amino acids. The CDR3 loop reads CASSYSDKTCEQYF. CDR3 in DNA: TGTGCCAGCAGTTACAGCGACAAGACCTGCGAGCAGTACTTC.

This clonotype is a singleton in its sample. Given the absence of the conserved phenylalanine or tryptophan at the CDR3 end, a read error is likely. The CDR3 loop is CASSFGLAVTDTQYL. CDR3 DNA: TGTGCCAGCAGCTTCGGTCTAGCCGTCACAGATACGCAGTATTTG. This chain uses TRBV7-2 with TRBJ2-3; maybe TRBD2 (5 bases). This CDR3 spans 15 amino acids. The germline V gene has CDR1 SGHTA and CDR2 FQGNSA. The V gene lost 3 bases and the J gene lost 2 bases, with 12 bases spanning the gap.

This clonotype was seen repeatedly, ten times or more. The chain recombines TRBV10-3 with TRBJ2-1, with D perhaps TRBD2 (5 bases). Trimming pared 3 bases from V and 7 bases from J, leaving 16 bases between. CDR1 is ENHRY, CDR2 SYGVKD, per germline. The CDR3 is 15 residues long. The CDR3 is CAISDPGRVRNEQFF. The CDR3 coding sequence is TGTGCCATCAGTGATCCGGGGAGAGTCCGGAATGAGCAGTTCTTC.

The V and J genes are TRBV13 and TRBJ2-4, with no clear D. With 5 bases removed from V and 0 bases from J, the gap between germline ends came to 11 bases. The CDR3 is made up of 15 amino acids. In germline, CDR1 is PRHDT, CDR2 FYEKMQ (reference sequence). The CDR3 nucleotides read TGTGCCAGCAGCCCCCCGGCGTCAGCCAAAAACATTCAGTACTTC. This encodes CASSPPASAKNIQYF.

In this sample, this clonotype turned up many times. This rearrangement joins TRBV6-6 to TRBJ2-5, with a tentative D call TRBD2 (6 bases). This CDR3 is built from 15 residues. The V gene's germline CDR1 is MNHNY and CDR2 SVGAGI (reference sequence). The V end was cut by 2 bases, the J end by 4 bases, with 14 bases between. The CDR3 DNA is TGTGCCAGCAGTTACGTATCGGGGGTAGGAGAGACCCAGTACTTC. Translated, it gives CASSYVSGVGETQYF.

The table lists this clonotype with many counts. The gene calls are TRBV20-1 and TRBJ2-3, with 13 bases lining up with TRBD2. Germline V CDR1 and CDR2: DFQATT, SNEGSKA (reference sequence). CDR3 length: 12 residues. The J segment lost 9 bases and the V segment lost 5 bases, leaving 2 bases of the junction unmatched. The CDR3 spells CSARTSGGTQYF. The CDR3 DNA is TGCAGTGCTCGGACTAGCGGGGGAACGCAGTATTTT.

Comments on this clonotype: Possible read error: a much larger clone is one base away. The chain links TRBV7-2 to TRBJ1-2, with D perhaps TRBD1 (5 bases). With 5 bases removed from V and 3 bases from J, the gap between germline ends came to 10 bases. Germline values: CDR1 SGHTA, CDR2 FQGNSA. The CDR3 runs 13 residues. In DNA, the CDR3 is TGTGCCAGCAGCGGCCGGGGGTACTATGGCTACACCTTC. Amino acid sequence: CASSGRGYYGYTF.